One sample yielded the 31 T cell receptor beta chains listed below, sequenced in a study of cytomegalovirus exposure and HLA in healthy donors. Amplification used 60 Vbeta primers and 13 Jbeta primers. Clones were read by immunoSEQ multiplex PCR, and TCRdb kept only the in-frame ones, dropping some. Recorded here are 150,000 or so clones; the top ten clones represent approximately 2%. The sample comprised PBMCs. These receptors originate from a young man in good health and CMV-seronegative.

This sequence joins TRBV19 and TRBJ2-1, with D possibly being TRBD2 (5 bases). The CDR3 spans 14 residues. In germline, CDR1 is LNHDA, CDR2 SQIVND (reference sequence). V was shortened by 6 bases and J by 10 bases, with 19 bases between the two germline ends. The CDR3 nucleotides read TGTGCCAGTAGCCTAGCCCCCTCGAGCTTGGAGCAGTTCTTC. Its protein product is CASSLAPSSLEQFF.

V gene TRBV6-5 combines with J gene TRBJ1-1, with TRBD1 as a possible D gene (6 bases). CDR3 length: 13 residues. V lost 5 bases to trimming and J lost 3 bases, with 10 bases between them. CDR1 is MNHEY, CDR2 SVGAGI, per germline. The CDR3 spells CASSRQAHTEAFF. CDR3 in DNA: TGTGCCAGCAGTCGACAGGCCCACACTGAAGCTTTCTTT.

The genes are TRBV21-1 and TRBJ2-5; the DNA was not used to check the table's D call, TRBD1. TRBV21-1 is tagged as a pseudogene. The CDR3 length is 15 residues. The CDR3 loop reads CASSKGQNLQETQYF. CDR3 coding DNA: TGTGCCAGCAGCAAAGGACAGAACCTACAAGAGACCCAGTACTTC.

The rearrangement uses TRBV27 and TRBJ1-1; tentatively, D is TRBD1 (5 bases). Germline lookup yields CDR1 MNHEY and CDR2 SMNVEV (reference sequence). V gave up 6 bases and J gave up 2 bases, with 19 bases separating them. CDR3 length: 16 residues. The CDR3 is CASSPGDGWSNTEAFF. The CDR3 nucleotides read TGTGCCAGCAGCCCGGGGGACGGGTGGTCAAACACTGAAGCTTTCTTT.

This chain joins TRBV30 and TRBJ1-5, with D perhaps TRBD1 (5 bases). The CDR3 spans 17 residues. Germline V lookup: CDR1 GTSNPN, CDR2 SVGIG (reference sequence). The V end lost 2 bases, the J end lost 7 bases, and 24 bases lay between the germline ends. The CDR3 loop is CAWSYSPDLGEAQPQHF. CDR3 DNA: TGTGCCTGGAGTTATTCCCCAGACTTAGGGGAAGCGCAGCCCCAGCATTTT.

V gene TRBV19 combines with J gene TRBJ1-1; 12 nucleotides agree with TRBD1. The V gene end was trimmed by 6 bases and the J gene end by 0 bases; junction bases not matched to a gene: 5. There are 16 residues in the CDR3. CDR1 is LNHDA and CDR2 is SQIVND in the germline V gene (reference sequence). CDR3 bases: TGTGCCAGTAGCCGTGGGACAGGGGGCTTGAACACTGAAGCTTTCTTT. This codes for CASSRGTGGLNTEAFF.

J is TRBJ1-1 and V is TRBV30; D remains ambiguous. The germline gives CDR1 GTSNPN, CDR2 SVGIG (reference sequence). The V gene lost 1 base and the J gene lost 3 bases, with 12 bases spanning the gap. The CDR3 contains 14 residues. CDR3 residues: CAWSGHGADTEAFF. In nucleotides, the CDR3 is TGTGCCTGGAGTGGCCATGGAGCGGACACTGAAGCTTTCTTT.

The chain has TRBV4-2 and TRBJ1-6; D ambiguous. Germline V gene lookup returns CDR1 LGHNA and CDR2 YNFKEQ. The ends were cut back, 1 base at V and 5 bases at J, with 9 bases in the middle. The CDR3 has 15 residues. The CDR3 DNA reads as TGTGCCAGCAGCCAAGGGACTGTTAATAATTCACCCCTCCACTTT. Translated, it gives CASSQGTVNNSPLHF.

This sequence joins TRBV7-2 and TRBJ2-7; D may be TRBD1 (6 bases). There are 15 residues in the CDR3. Between the trimmed V and J ends, which lost 5 bases and 0 bases, there was a span of 14 bases. In germline, CDR1 is SGHTA, CDR2 FQGNSA. CDR3 coding DNA: TGTGCCAGCAGCACAGGGCACGTCGGCTCCTACGAGCAGTACTTC. It codes for CASSTGHVGSYEQYF.

The genes are TRBV7-3 and TRBJ1-4; 7 bases are a match to TRBD1. CDR3 length: 15 residues. J lost 3 bases, V lost 0 bases, and 1 base had no gene match. In germline, CDR1 is SGHTA, CDR2 FQGTGA. CDR3 DNA sequence: TGTGCCAGCAGCTTAACGGGACAGCCTAATGAAAAACTGTTTTTT. Its translation: CASSLTGQPNEKLFF.

Worth noting for this clone: The same CDR3 is also encoded by other DNA sequences in this sample. The chain couples TRBV11-2 to TRBJ2-5, with a weak D call TRBD2 (5 bases). The V end was cut by 3 bases, the J end by 5 bases, with 7 bases between. Germline values: CDR1 SGHAT, CDR2 FQNNGV. The length of the CDR3 is 12 residues. The CDR3 region is CASSLGEETQYF. In nucleotides, the CDR3 is TGTGCCAGCAGCTTGGGAGAGGAGACCCAGTACTTC.

The chain is built from TRBV28 and TRBJ1-5, with 7 bases matching TRBD1. The germline V gene has CDR1 MDHEN and CDR2 SYDVKM. This CDR3 is built from 17 residues. With V trimmed by 5 bases and J by 5 bases, 15 bases remained unmatched. The CDR3 DNA follows: TGTGCCAGCAGTCCACGACAGGGATCTTTTCATGATCAGCCCCAGCATTTT. This sequence encodes CASSPRQGSFHDQPQHF.

On this clone: This CDR3 is also generated by other DNA sequences in the sample. The chain is built from TRBV28 and TRBJ2-7, with 8 positions matching TRBD2. Germline assignment: CDR1 MDHEN and CDR2 SYDVKM. There are 17 residues in the CDR3. J lost 2 bases, V lost 4 bases, and 13 bases had no gene match. The CDR3 here is CASSSPGASGGTYEQYF. CDR3 in DNA: TGTGCCAGCAGTTCACCCGGGGCCAGCGGGGGAACCTACGAGCAGTACTTC.

The chain has TRBV19 and TRBJ2-5; D unclear. Germline V gives CDR1 LNHDA, CDR2 SQIVND (reference sequence). The V and J ends lost 9 bases and 3 bases respectively, with 11 bases between them. The CDR3 is 12 residues long. For the CDR3, the DNA is TGTGCCAGCAGCGACTGGAAAGAGACCCAGTACTTC. Its protein product is CASSDWKETQYF.

This chain uses TRBV27 with TRBJ2-7, with 14 bases that match TRBD2. CDR1 and CDR2 (germline): MNHEY, SMNVEV (reference sequence). The CDR3 totals 17 residues. V lost 0 bases to trimming and J lost 9 bases; unmatched junction nucleotides: 10. The CDR3 sequence is CASSLSPGLAGGRVQYF. DNA for the CDR3: TGTGCCAGCAGTTTATCACCAGGACTAGCGGGAGGCCGGGTGCAGTACTTC.

This chain joins TRBV5-1 and TRBJ1-6; the match to TRBD1 covers 7 bases. This CDR3 comprises 14 residues. Germline values: CDR1 SGHRS, CDR2 YFSETQ. V trimming: 4 bases; J trimming: 7 bases; junction bases outside the gene matches: 5. In nucleotides, the CDR3 is TGCGCCAGCAGCCTTGGGACAGCGAATTCACCCCTCCACTTT. Its translation: CASSLGTANSPLHF.

The chain is built from TRBV7-3 and TRBJ2-1; D gene unclear. V gave up 1 base and J gave up 7 bases, with 8 bases separating them. The CDR3 consists of 13 residues. Germline V gene lookup returns CDR1 SGHTA and CDR2 FQGTGA. DNA of the CDR3: TGTGCCAGCAGCTTAAGTTCCCGGAATGAGCAGTTCTTC. Its translation: CASSLSSRNEQFF.

J is TRBJ2-7 and V is TRBV7-9, with 15 bases matching TRBD2. CDR3 length: 18 residues. In germline, CDR1 is SEHNR, CDR2 FQNEAQ (reference sequence). V shed 5 bases, J shed 2 bases, and the junction held 10 bases outside the gene matches. DNA of the CDR3: TGTGCCAGCAGCGTACCGGGACTAGCGGGAGGTCGTACCTACGAGCAGTACTTC. Its protein is CASSVPGLAGGRTYEQYF.

This rearrangement joins TRBV29-1 to TRBJ2-5; D not certain. The DNA end is more similar to TRBJ2-7, so the J call may be wrong. This CDR3 is 15 amino acids long. Germline-derived CDR1 and CDR2 are SQVTM and ANQGSEA. The CDR3 sequence: CSVVWIAPGSYEQYF. The CDR3, as DNA: TGCAGCGTCGTATGGATTGCCCCCGGGTCCTACGAGCAGTACTTC.

The rearrangement links TRBV27 to TRBJ2-1; 13 bases line up with TRBD2. CDR1 MNHEY and CDR2 SMNVEV come from the germline V gene (reference sequence). The length of the CDR3 is 15 residues. After removal of 5 bases from V and 7 bases from J, the junction contained 5 bases not matched to a gene. CDR3 amino acids: CASSVGLAGINEQFF. The CDR3 DNA reads TGTGCCAGCAGTGTGGGACTAGCGGGAATAAATGAGCAGTTCTTC.

The gene calls are TRBV6-1 and TRBJ1-4; no reliable D call. Germline CDR1 is MNHNS and CDR2 is SASEGT. Between the trimmed V and J ends, which lost 10 bases and 0 bases, there was a span of 9 bases. The CDR3 spans 13 residues. CDR3 DNA sequence: TGTGCCATCCTACAGCCAACTAATGAAAAACTGTTTTTT. Translated, it gives CAILQPTNEKLFF.

This chain joins TRBV4-1 and TRBJ2-7; 10 bases match TRBD2. The V gene's germline CDR1 is MGHRA and CDR2 YSYEKL. This CDR3 contains 16 residues. Unmatched junction bases numbered 5, after V lost 1 base and J lost 2 bases. CDR3 region: CASSQAGLARPYEQYF. The CDR3 nucleotides are TGCGCCAGCAGCCAAGCGGGACTAGCGCGACCCTACGAGCAGTACTTC.

The chain combines TRBV4-2 with TRBJ2-5, with a possible D match to TRBD2 (6 bases). Germline CDR1 LGHNA, CDR2 YNFKEQ. The V and J ends lost 3 bases and 0 bases respectively, with 11 bases between them. CDR3 size: 15 residues. CDR3 sequence (DNA): TGTGCCAGCAGCCAGGGGGGAGTGGACCAAGAGACCCAGTACTTC. Protein sequence: CASSQGGVDQETQYF.

This chain joins TRBV7-9 and TRBJ1-2; D is unresolved. The CDR3 consists of 14 residues. V was trimmed by 5 bases and J by 1 base, leaving 11 bases between them. CDR1 is SEHNR and CDR2 is FQNEAQ in the germline V gene (reference sequence). CDR3 DNA: TGTGCCAGCAGCAGAGACACAAGTAACTATGGCTACACCTTC. It specifies CASSRDTSNYGYTF.

J is TRBJ1-1 and V is TRBV25-1; 7 bases are a match to TRBD1. V gave up 2 bases and J gave up 2 bases; unmatched junction bases: 5. Germline CDR1 MGHDK, CDR2 SYGVNS. This CDR3 has 15 amino acids. The CDR3 sequence is CASSERTGGNTEAFF. The CDR3 DNA reads as TGTGCCAGCAGTGAACGGACAGGCGGAAACACTGAAGCTTTCTTT.

The V and J genes are TRBV9 and TRBJ2-3, with 9 bases aligning to TRBD2. V dropped 0 bases and J dropped 0; count of bases not matched to a gene: 2. The germline CDR1 and CDR2 sequences are SGDLS and YYNGEE. The CDR3 covers 16 residues. Here the CDR3 reads CASSVGGRASTDTQYF. For the CDR3, the DNA is TGTGCCAGCAGCGTAGGCGGGAGGGCTAGCACAGATACGCAGTATTTT.

This chain connects TRBV5-1 to TRBJ2-1; the match to TRBD1 covers 8 bases. Germline-derived CDR1 and CDR2 are SGHRS and YFSETQ. Trimming took 1 base from V and 3 from J; bases not matched to a gene: 12. CDR3 length equals 18 residues. The CDR3 bases are TGCGCCAGCAGCTTGTTTTTTCCCGGACAGGGTATCTACAATGAGCAGTTCTTC. This sequence encodes CASSLFFPGQGIYNEQFF.

J is TRBJ1-2 and V is TRBV27, with D uncertain. V was cut by 3 bases and J by 4 bases, with 12 bases left in between. This CDR3 contains 14 residues. Germline V gene lookup returns CDR1 MNHEY and CDR2 SMNVEV (reference sequence). Written as DNA, the CDR3 is TGTGCCAGCAGTTTGCGGGTCGGGTTCTATGGCTACACCTTC. Encoded protein: CASSLRVGFYGYTF.

As regards this clone: The sample carries other DNA sequences with the same CDR3. The chain uses TRBV29-1 and TRBJ2-3; TRBD2 matches at 12 bases. This CDR3 comprises 16 residues. Germline V CDR1 and CDR2: SQVTM, ANQGSEA. The junction had 6 bases not matched to a gene; V was cut back by 3 bases and J by 2 bases. Here the CDR3 reads CSVDGWTSGDTDTQYF. The CDR3 region has the DNA TGCAGCGTTGATGGGTGGACTAGCGGGGACACAGATACGCAGTATTTT.

The chain has TRBV6-5 and TRBJ1-1; tentatively, D is TRBD1 (6 bases). Between the trimmed V and J ends, which lost 6 bases and 1 base, there was a span of 9 bases. The length of the CDR3 is 13 residues. Germline assignment: CDR1 MNHEY and CDR2 SVGAGI. CDR3 sequence reads: CASSPGQNTEAFF. The CDR3 nucleotides are TGTGCCAGCAGCCCGGGACAGAACACTGAAGCTTTCTTT.

This chain uses TRBV6-1 with TRBJ1-2; D might be TRBD1 (5 bases). CDR3 length equals 12 residues. V lost 11 bases and J 8 bases, leaving 18 bases between the germline ends. The germline gives CDR1 MNHNS, CDR2 SASEGT. The CDR3 sequence is CAAQGSGKGYTF. The CDR3 nucleotides are TGTGCCGCGCAAGGGTCAGGGAAGGGCTACACCTTC.